This entry is about one T cell receptor (beta chain). Its antigen is undetermined. Germline V gene lookup returns CDR1 MNHEY and CDR2 SVGAGI. This CDR3 has 15 amino acids. Trimming took off 6 bases at V and 1 base at J, with 16 bases between the two ends. The data are from a study of OX40 agonist ivuxolimab in advanced cancers. At the level of the study: While on treatment, patients had intravenous ivuxolimab at 0.01 to 10 mg/kg every 2 weeks. Males comprised 70% to 85% of the group, whose mean age was 60 years (range about 23 to 80).

Clones were sequenced by immunoSEQ multiplex PCR, and TCRdb holds only the in-frame ones, with some missing. The sample has around 18,000 clones, roughly 72% seen once. The study, taken as a whole, reports: At 0.1 to 3.0 mg/kg and by week 6, CD4+ and CD8+ T cells in the blood had expanded clonally.

This sample comprised CD4+ or CD8+ T cells sorted from blood, obtained in a trial of the OX40 agonist ivuxolimab. The TCR originated in an adult with an advanced solid tumor such as melanoma, head and neck, liver or kidney cancer. This chain joins TRBV6-5 and TRBJ2-7; D is possibly TRBD1 (6 bases). This CDR3 reads CASRSTGTGSYEQYF. The CDR3 DNA reads TGTGCCAGCAGGTCTACAGGGACGGGATCCTACGAGCAGTACTTC.